The 32 T cell receptor beta chains listed next were all sequenced from one sample in a study of blood T cell repertoires in COVID-19. Repertoires were generated with immunoSEQ multiplex PCR, while TCRdb's copy carries only in-frame clones and drops some. The sample shows under 45,000 clones, 81% of them seen only once. The sample comprised peripheral blood. All receptors derive from a man between 65 and 85 years old with COVID-19, enrolled during active disease.

This clone was seen only a few times. The rearrangement uses TRBV6-2 or TRBV6-3 and TRBJ2-2; D remains ambiguous. CDR3 length: 15 residues. CDR1 is MNHEY, CDR2 SVGEGT, per germline. V lost 1 base to trimming and J lost 3 bases, with 9 bases between them. CDR3 sequence reads: CASSYWVQYTGELFF. CDR3 sequence (DNA): TGTGCCAGCAGTTACTGGGTACAGTACACCGGGGAGCTGTTTTTT.

This clone was seen a few times. This specimen includes other DNA sequences encoding the same CDR3. The V gene is TRBV5-1, the J gene TRBJ1-3, with D uncertain. The CDR3 spans 14 residues. Trimming left V 0 bases short and J 4 bases short, with 8 bases between. Germline V gives CDR1 SGHRS, CDR2 YFSETQ. As DNA, the CDR3 is TGCGCCAGCAGCTTGGCCGGGTACGGAAACACCATATATTTT. It translates to CASSLAGYGNTIYF.

CDR3 in amino acids: CASSSSSGGGTDTQYF. CDR3 nucleotide sequence: TGTGCCAGCAGCTCCTCTAGCGGCGGGGGCACAGATACGCAGTATTTT. The chain links TRBV7-2 to TRBJ2-3; 7 nucleotides match TRBD2. Germline-derived CDR1 and CDR2 are SGHTA and FQGNSA. V was clipped by 4 bases and J by 1 base; unmatched bases: 8. CDR3 length: 16 amino acids.

This clone was recorded once. This rearrangement joins TRBV10-3 to TRBJ2-7, with a possible D match to TRBD1 (5 bases). This CDR3 spans 12 amino acids. The V end lost 10 bases, the J end lost 3 bases, and 13 bases lay between the germline ends. Germline CDR1 is ENHRY and CDR2 is SYGVKD. The CDR3 DNA reads TGTGCCACTATTTCGCAGGGCTACGAGCAGTACTTC. It translates to CATISQGYEQYF.

This clone was picked up a small number of times. This chain uses TRBV29-1 with TRBJ1-2, with 8 nucleotides matching TRBD1. Trimming took 4 bases from V and 8 from J; bases not matched to a gene: 12. The CDR3 spans 14 residues. Germline CDR1 is SQVTM and CDR2 is ANQGSEA. CDR3 region: CSVGSPQGAGGYTF. The CDR3 DNA reads as TGCAGCGTTGGCTCGCCGCAGGGGGCGGGAGGCTACACCTTC.

The V gene is TRBV4-3, the J gene TRBJ2-1, with 9 bases fitting TRBD1. Germline V gives CDR1 LGHNA, CDR2 YSLEER. V was clipped by 5 bases and J by 10 bases; unmatched bases: 12. The CDR3 spans 15 residues. The CDR3 DNA reads as TGCGCCAGCAGCAATGGACAGGGGAGCTGGGGAGAGCAGTTCTTC. It encodes CASSNGQGSWGEQFF.

The V call is TRBV28, the J call TRBJ1-2, with TRBD1 matching 7 bases. CDR3 length: 15 amino acids. After removal of 3 bases from V and 8 bases from J, the junction contained 12 bases not matched to a gene. The germline CDR1 and CDR2 sequences are MDHEN and SYDVKM. CDR3 nucleotide sequence: TGTGCCAGCAGTTTGAGGGGGCTCGGGGTAGACGGCTACACCTTC. As protein: CASSLRGLGVDGYTF.

The chain has TRBV29-1 and TRBJ1-2; no definite D call. There are 14 residues in the CDR3. CDR1 is SQVTM and CDR2 is ANQGSEA in the germline V gene. V lost 0 bases and J lost 1, with 9 bases in between. The CDR3, as DNA: TGCAGCGTTGAAGATCTCGTGAGTAACTATGGCTACACCTTC. Translating gives CSVEDLVSNYGYTF.

The V and J genes are TRBV29-1 and TRBJ2-5, with TRBD1 matching 10 bases. With V trimmed by 5 bases and J by 2 bases, 5 bases remained unmatched. In germline, CDR1 is SQVTM, CDR2 ANQGSEA. This CDR3 is 14 amino acids long. The CDR3 spells CSVLTGGRQETQYF. The CDR3 region has the DNA TGCAGCGTTCTGACAGGGGGCAGGCAAGAGACCCAGTACTTC.

The J gene is TRBJ1-2, the V gene TRBV4-3; 8 positions agree with TRBD1. The V and J ends lost 4 bases and 2 bases, in that order; junction bases with no gene match: 6. This CDR3 comprises 15 residues. Germline V gene lookup returns CDR1 LGHNA and CDR2 YSLEER. The CDR3 is CASSLGQGPNYGYTF. CDR3 nucleotide sequence: TGCGCCAGCAGCCTAGGACAGGGCCCGAACTATGGCTACACCTTC.

This clone was detected a few times. The chain is built from TRBV7-2 and TRBJ1-2, with a tentative D call TRBD1 (6 bases). V gave up 5 bases and J gave up 7 bases, with 14 bases separating them. Germline V CDR1 and CDR2: SGHTA, FQGNSA. The CDR3 is made up of 13 amino acids. As DNA, the CDR3 is TGTGCCAGCAGCCCACAGGGCGATAGTGGCTACACCTTC. It yields the protein CASSPQGDSGYTF.

The rearrangement uses TRBV6-2 or TRBV6-3 and TRBJ2-4, with D uncertain. Trimming took 0 bases from V and 2 from J, leaving 14 bases between them. CDR3 length: 17 residues. The V gene's germline CDR1 is MNHEY and CDR2 SVGEGT. CDR3 residues: CASSYSRVYASKNIQYF. In nucleotides, the CDR3 is TGTGCCAGCAGTTACTCGCGAGTTTACGCGTCCAAAAACATTCAGTACTTC.

The genes are TRBV7-3 and TRBJ2-5, with D perhaps matching TRBD2 (5 bases). Germline values: CDR1 SGHTA, CDR2 FQGTGA. V was pared by 5 bases and J by 5 bases, with 12 bases between. This CDR3 is 13 amino acids long. In DNA form, the CDR3 reads TGTGCCAGCAGCGTAGGGAGTGAGGAGACCCAGTACTTC. Its protein product is CASSVGSEETQYF.

V gene TRBV7-2 combines with J gene TRBJ2-3; TRBD1 aligns across 7 bases. The J segment lost 4 bases and the V segment lost 6 bases, leaving 10 bases of the junction unmatched. Germline V gene sequence: CDR1 SGHTA, CDR2 FQGNSA. The CDR3 loop spans 15 amino acids. The CDR3 sequence is CASSSTPGGADTQYF. CDR3 sequence (DNA): TGTGCCAGCAGTTCTACCCCAGGGGGTGCAGATACGCAGTATTTT. Full variable domain (outside the CDR3, taken from reference TRBV7-2 and TRBJ2-3): GAGVSQSPSNKVTEKGKDVELRCDPISGHTALYWYRQSLGQGLEFLIYFQGNSAPDKSGLPSDRFSAERTGGSVSTLTIQRTQQEDSAVYLCASSSTPGGADTQYFGPGTRLTVL.

The chain uses TRBV27 and TRBJ2-1; 7 bases are shared with TRBD2. The CDR3 consists of 14 residues. The V segment lost 2 bases and the J segment 2 bases; nucleotides outside the gene matches: 0. The germline gives CDR1 MNHEY, CDR2 SMNVEV (reference sequence). This chain's CDR3 is CASSLSGTYNEQFF. In nucleotides, the CDR3 is TGTGCCAGCAGTTTAAGCGGGACCTACAATGAGCAGTTCTTC.

This sequence joins TRBV11-2 and TRBJ2-5; the D is unclear. V was cut by 6 bases and J by 5 bases, with 16 bases left in between. This CDR3 has 14 amino acids. The germline CDR1 and CDR2 sequences are SGHAT and FQNNGV. CDR3 amino acids: CASSTNGFGETQYF. CDR3 DNA sequence: TGTGCCAGCAGTACTAACGGGTTCGGGGAGACCCAGTACTTC.

The chain joins TRBV6-1 to TRBJ1-2, with 7 bases matching TRBD1. Germline lookup yields CDR1 MNHNS and CDR2 SASEGT. The CDR3 covers 15 residues. After removal of 2 bases from V and 1 base from J, the junction contained 4 bases not matched to a gene. CDR3 in amino acids: CASSERTGLNYGYTF. The CDR3 DNA sequence: TGTGCCAGCAGTGAACGGACAGGCCTTAACTATGGCTACACCTTC.

The V and J genes are TRBV29-1 and TRBJ1-3; no clear D. The V and J ends lost 0 bases and 2 bases respectively, with 11 bases between them. Germline CDR1 SQVTM, CDR2 ANQGSEA. The CDR3 totals 15 residues. CDR3 bases: TGCAGCGTTGAAGATCCGGGGAAAGCTGGAAACACCATATATTTT. This gives the protein CSVEDPGKAGNTIYF.

The V call is TRBV4-3, the J call TRBJ2-7, with 7 nucleotides matching TRBD2. The CDR3 loop spans 16 amino acids. The germline V gene encodes CDR1 LGHNA and CDR2 YSLEER. V dropped 1 base and J dropped 5; count of bases not matched to a gene: 11. The CDR3 sequence is CASSQGPRDYLHEQYF. In DNA, the CDR3 is TGCGCCAGCAGCCAAGGTCCCCGGGACTACCTACACGAGCAGTACTTC.

The chain joins TRBV2 to TRBJ2-1; D might be TRBD2 (6 bases). The CDR3 spans 16 residues. The ends were cut back, 7 bases at V and 3 bases at J, with 19 bases in the middle. Per the germline V gene, CDR1 is SNHLY and CDR2 is FYNNEI. DNA of the CDR3: TGTGCCAGCATGGTAGGCGGGACCTTCTTCTACAATGAGCAGTTCTTC. It translates to CASMVGGTFFYNEQFF.

The chain is built from TRBV7-2 and TRBJ2-1, with TRBD2 matching 11 bases. V shed 2 bases, J shed 8 bases, and the junction held 8 bases outside the gene matches. Germline assignment: CDR1 SGHTA and CDR2 FQGNSA. The CDR3 length is 16 residues. CDR3 residues: CASSLSHTSGSYEQFF. For the CDR3, the DNA is TGTGCCAGCAGCTTATCCCATACTAGCGGGAGTTATGAGCAGTTCTTC.

The rearrangement uses TRBV7-2 and TRBJ2-1; TRBD2 matches at 16 bases. Germline values: CDR1 SGHTA, CDR2 FQGNSA. V dropped 4 bases and J dropped 3; count of bases not matched to a gene: 9. This CDR3 comprises 19 residues. The CDR3: CASSSKWGTSGRGYNEQFF. CDR3 in DNA: TGTGCCAGCAGCTCCAAATGGGGGACTAGCGGGAGGGGCTACAATGAGCAGTTCTTC. Complete variable domain (other parts from reference TRBV7-2 and TRBJ2-1): GAGVSQSPSNKVTEKGKDVELRCDPISGHTALYWYRQSLGQGLEFLIYFQGNSAPDKSGLPSDRFSAERTGGSVSTLTIQRTQQEDSAVYLCASSSKWGTSGRGYNEQFFGPGTRLTVL.

This clone was counted between two and nine times. This chain uses TRBV2 with TRBJ2-5, with TRBD2 as a possible D gene (6 bases). Germline assignment: CDR1 SNHLY and CDR2 FYNNEI. V lost 5 bases to trimming and J lost 4 bases, with 14 bases between them. The CDR3 has 14 amino acids. The DNA of the CDR3 is TGTGCCAGCAGTCCATACGGGAGACCAGAGACCCAGTACTTC. Translated: CASSPYGRPETQYF.

This clone was picked up a small number of times. This rearrangement joins TRBV2 to TRBJ2-2; D might be TRBD1 (5 bases). V gave up 7 bases and J gave up 6 bases, with 12 bases separating them. From germline, CDR1 is SNHLY and CDR2 FYNNEI. CDR3 size: 13 residues. The CDR3 sequence is CASKLQGPGELFF. DNA of the CDR3: TGTGCCAGCAAATTGCAGGGTCCCGGGGAGCTGTTTTTT.

J is TRBJ2-1 and V is TRBV28; 11 bases align to TRBD1. J gave up 3 bases and V 5 bases, and 3 bases lay outside the gene matches. This CDR3 has 15 residues. The germline gives CDR1 MDHEN, CDR2 SYDVKM. This CDR3 reads CASSPGTGGYNEQFF. The CDR3 coding sequence is TGTGCCAGCAGTCCCGGGACAGGGGGCTACAATGAGCAGTTCTTC. Supplemented by reference TRBV28 and TRBJ2-1, the full variable domain reads DVKVTQSSRYLVKRTGEKVFLECVQDMDHENMFWYRQDPGLGLRLIYFSYDVKMKEKGDIPEGYSVSREKKERFSLILESASTNQTSMYLCASSPGTGGYNEQFFGPGTRLTVL.

This clone was seen more than once but under ten times. The chain has TRBV3-1 (or the pseudogene TRBV3-2) and TRBJ2-2; D unresolved. This CDR3 has 13 residues. Germline assignment: CDR1 LGHDT and CDR2 YNNKEL (reference sequence). The V gene lost 5 bases and the J gene lost 7 bases, with 11 bases spanning the gap. The CDR3 spells CASSYPRNGELFF. CDR3 nucleotides: TGTGCCAGCAGCTATCCCAGGAACGGGGAGCTGTTTTTT.

V gene TRBV5-1 combines with J gene TRBJ1-1; tentative D call: TRBD1 (5 bases). Germline-derived CDR1 and CDR2 are SGHRS and YFSETQ. The CDR3 covers 14 residues. Trimming removed 6 bases at V and 0 bases at J, with 12 bases between. Here the CDR3 reads CASMFGGVNTEAFF. The CDR3 nucleotides are TGCGCCAGCATGTTTGGAGGGGTGAACACTGAAGCTTTCTTT.

In its sample, this clone was seen a few times. The chain carries TRBV11-3 and TRBJ2-1, with TRBD2 identical over 8 bases. The CDR3 has 12 amino acids. Germline-derived CDR1 and CDR2 are SGHNT and YENEEA. The ends lost 1 base at V and 10 bases at J; junction bases unmatched: 0. The CDR3 nucleotides read TGTGCCAGCAGCTTAGGGACTAGCGAGCAGTTCTTC. Translation gives CASSLGTSEQFF.

J is TRBJ1-2 and V is TRBV5-1; 8 bases line up with TRBD1. Germline V lookup: CDR1 SGHRS, CDR2 YFSETQ. There are 15 residues in the CDR3. With 0 bases clipped from V and 4 bases from J, the junction kept 5 bases outside the gene matches. CDR3 protein: CASSLAQTGAYGYTF. The CDR3 coding sequence is TGCGCCAGCAGCTTGGCCCAGACAGGGGCCTATGGCTACACCTTC. Full variable domain (rest looked up from reference TRBV5-1 and TRBJ1-2): KAGVTQTPRYLIKTRGQQVTLSCSPISGHRSVSWYQQTPGQGLQFLFEYFSETQRNKGNFPGRFSGRQFSNSRSEMNVSTLELGDSALYLCASSLAQTGAYGYTFGSGTRLTVV.

This clone was observed a handful of times. This chain uses TRBV6-5 with TRBJ2-5; 7 nucleotides line up with TRBD1. This CDR3 is 15 amino acids long. Germline V CDR1 and CDR2: MNHEY, SVGAGI. V was pared by 8 bases and J by 2 bases, with 11 bases of the junction left unmatched. CDR3 sequence: CASSLNRGWQETQYF. CDR3 coding DNA: TGTGCCAGCTCCCTAAACAGGGGATGGCAAGAGACCCAGTACTTC.

V usage is TRBV27 and J usage is TRBJ1-2; 11 bases map to TRBD1. V lost 5 bases, J lost 9 bases, and 8 bases stayed unmatched. Germline lookup yields CDR1 MNHEY and CDR2 SMNVEV (reference sequence). The CDR3 consists of 14 residues. CDR3 bases: TGTGCCAGCAGTGGGACAGGGGGGTTCGTAAGCTACACCTTC. This codes for CASSGTGGFVSYTF.

This chain links TRBV6-5 with TRBJ2-5, with D perhaps matching TRBD1 (5 bases). The V gene lost 2 bases and the J gene lost 5 bases, with 9 bases spanning the gap. From germline, CDR1 is MNHEY and CDR2 SVGAGI. The CDR3 spans 13 residues. The CDR3 DNA is TGTGCCAGCAGTTACCAGGGTGCGGAGACCCAGTACTTC. It yields the protein CASSYQGAETQYF.